This is a list of T cell receptor beta chains from one sample in a study of blood T cell repertoires in COVID-19. TCRdb's copy holds only in-frame clones and misses some; the assay was immunoSEQ multiplex PCR. The sample lists approximately 230,000 clones; 83% were seen once. The specimen was peripheral blood. The receptors shown here come from an elderly man with acute or convalescent COVID-19. CDR3s include the opening cysteine and the closing phenylalanine or tryptophan. The D gene is left open where the match is weak. Clone size is shown for a subset of rows, as once, few, many or a class of expanded clone.

v_call,clone_size,j_call,d_call,cdr3_nt,cdr3_aa
TRBV29-1,-,TRBJ2-7,-,TGCAGCGCCGGGAAAGGGAGCTCCTACGAGCAGTACTTC,CSAGKGSSYEQYF
TRBV6-1,-,TRBJ2-7,-,TGTGCCAGCAGTGAATCTAGGGGCGCAGGCTACGAGCAGTACTTC,CASSESRGAGYEQYF
TRBV12-3/TRBV12-4,-,TRBJ2-3,-,TGTGCCAGCAGTTTAGGTGGCCCGAATACGCAGTATTTT,CASSLGGPNTQYF
TRBV18,-,TRBJ2-5,TRBD2,TGTGCCAGCTCACCCCAGACTAGCGAGACAGCCCAGTACTTC,CASSPQTSETAQYF
TRBV7-8,-,TRBJ2-7,-,TGTGCCAGCAGCTTAGTGGCCACCTACGAGCAGTACTTC,CASSLVATYEQYF
TRBV28,once,TRBJ2-3,-,TGTGCCAGCACGAACTACACTAGCACAGATACGCAGTATTTT,CASTNYTSTDTQYF
TRBV7-8,few,TRBJ2-1,-,TGTGCCAGCAGCTTAGGACAGCTGAACCCCAATGAGCAGTTCTTC,CASSLGQLNPNEQFF
TRBV18,-,TRBJ1-5,-,TGTGCCAGCTCACCAGCCGGTAGCAATCAGCCCCAGCATTTT,CASSPAGSNQPQHF
TRBV24-1,-,TRBJ2-3,-,TGTGCCACCAGTGATTTGGATGGGAGACTTGGGACGCAGTATTTT,CATSDLDGRLGTQYF
TRBV6-5,once,TRBJ1-4,-,TGTGCCAGCAGTACCAACAGGGTAACTAATGAAAAACTGTTTTTT,CASSTNRVTNEKLFF
TRBV3-1/TRBV3-2,-,TRBJ2-5,-,TGTGCCAGCAGCCACTATAAAATCGAGACCCAGTACTTC,CASSHYKIETQYF
TRBV27,-,TRBJ2-3,TRBD2,TGTGCCAGCAGGAGACTAGCGCCCCGCACAGATACGCAGTATTTT,CASRRLAPRTDTQYF
TRBV4-2,-,TRBJ2-5,-,TGTGCCAGCAGCCAAGGGCTCGGTGAGGTACAAGAGACCCAGTACTTC,CASSQGLGEVQETQYF
TRBV18,-,TRBJ2-7,TRBD2,TGTGCCAGCTCACCGACTAGCGGACCCTACGAGCAGTACTTC,CASSPTSGPYEQYF
TRBV19,-,TRBJ1-1,TRBD1,TGTGCCAGTAGTTCTAACAGGGGAGAGTACACTGAAGCTTTCTTT,CASSSNRGEYTEAFF
TRBV2,few,TRBJ1-5,TRBD1,TGTGCCAGCAGCTTGGACAGGGTCAATCAGCCCCAGCATTTT,CASSLDRVNQPQHF
TRBV19,-,TRBJ2-1,TRBD1,TGTGCCAGTAGTATGTTGGACAGGGGCTACAATGAGCAGTTCTTC,CASSMLDRGYNEQFF
TRBV3-1/TRBV3-2,few,TRBJ1-5,-,TGTGCCAGCAGCCAAGATTGGAGACAGCCCCAGCATTTT,CASSQDWRQPQHF
TRBV6-4,once,TRBJ1-1,-,TGTGCCAGCAGTGGCGAAGGAGGAGGGACAGCTTTCTTT,CASSGEGGGTAFF
TRBV7-9,-,TRBJ2-4,-,TGTGCCAGCAGCTTAGGGACAGTAAACATTCAGTACTTC,CASSLGTVNIQYF
TRBV6-5,-,TRBJ2-1,TRBD2,TGTGCCAGCAGGCGGACTAGCGGGGGGGATGAGCAGTTCTTC,CASRRTSGGDEQFF
TRBV5-1,-,TRBJ2-3,-,TGCGCCAGCACCAAACGACAATCAGCGGCAGATACGCAGTATTTT,CASTKRQSAADTQYF
TRBV19,-,TRBJ1-4,-,TGTGCCAGTAGTTCGAACAGGGCGGCTAATGAAAAACTGTTTTTT,CASSSNRAANEKLFF
TRBV7-3,-,TRBJ2-1,TRBD2,TGTGCCAGCAGCCAGGGACTAGGCAGTGAGCAGTTCTTC,CASSQGLGSEQFF
TRBV5-1,few,TRBJ1-1,-,TGCGCCAGCAGCTTTGGCGGGAACACTGAAGCTTTCTTT,CASSFGGNTEAFF
TRBV2,-,TRBJ2-2,TRBD1,TGTGCCAGCCGACTGGGGACAGGGGCGGACACCGGGGAGCTGTTTTTT,CASRLGTGADTGELFF
TRBV28,-,TRBJ1-1,-,TGTGCCAGCAGTTGGGGAGACACTGAAGCTTTCTTT,CASSWGDTEAFF
TRBV5-6,once,TRBJ2-1,-,TGTGCCAGCAGCTCCCGCTACTGGAGAGACAATGAGCAGTTCTTC,CASSSRYWRDNEQFF
TRBV30,-,TRBJ2-7,-,TGTGCCTGGAGCCCAAACAATTACGAGCAGTACTTC,CAWSPNNYEQYF
TRBV10-3,-,TRBJ2-1,TRBD2,TGTGCCATCAGTGACCCAGGGGGGACTAGCGGCAATGAGCAGTTCTTC,CAISDPGGTSGNEQFF
TRBV15,-,TRBJ1-1,-,TGTGCCACCAGCAGAGACCTAGTAGGGAACACTGAAGCTTTCTTT,CATSRDLVGNTEAFF
TRBV27,-,TRBJ1-5,-,TGTGCCAGCAAATCCTCAGGGATTGGCAATCAGCCCCAGCATTTT,CASKSSGIGNQPQHF
TRBV7-8,-,TRBJ2-5,TRBD2,TGTGCCAGCAGCCGCTCGACGCTAGCGGGAGCGCAAGAGACCCAGTACTTC,CASSRSTLAGAQETQYF
TRBV6-5,-,TRBJ1-1,-,TGTGCCAGCAGCCGACACCCCTCATCCGAAGCTTTCTTT,CASSRHPSSEAFF
TRBV20-1,-,TRBJ2-1,-,TGCAGTGCGGAGACAGGGCCGGGGGCGTTCTTC,CSAETGPGAFF
TRBV18,-,TRBJ2-1,TRBD2,TGTGCCAGCTCACCGGGACTAACGAGCATTAATGAGCAGTTCTTC,CASSPGLTSINEQFF
TRBV4-1,-,TRBJ2-1,-,TGCGCCAGCAGCCAAGATCTGACTGGGTCCTACAATGAGCAGTTCTTC,CASSQDLTGSYNEQFF
TRBV9,-,TRBJ1-2,-,TGTGCCAGCAGCGTAGGTGACACCCGCTCAAACTATGGCTACACCTTC,CASSVGDTRSNYGYTF
TRBV19,few,TRBJ1-6,TRBD1,TGTGCCAGTAGTCGACAGACAGGGGACGGTTCACCCCTCCACTTT,CASSRQTGDGSPLHF
TRBV5-4,-,TRBJ1-5,TRBD1,TGTGCCAGCAGTCTAGACAGGGTTCAGCCCCAGCATTTT,CASSLDRVQPQHF
TRBV29-1,-,TRBJ2-7,TRBD1,TGCAGCGTTGAGGGACAGCCGGGGGAGCAGTACTTC,CSVEGQPGEQYF
TRBV2,-,TRBJ2-3,TRBD2,TGTGCCAGCAGGTTAGCAGCGGGGGACCTCACAGATACGCAGTATTTT,CASRLAAGDLTDTQYF
TRBV5-6,-,TRBJ1-2,-,TGTGCCAGCAGCTTCACGGGAGGGGTGGGAGGCTACACCTTC,CASSFTGGVGGYTF